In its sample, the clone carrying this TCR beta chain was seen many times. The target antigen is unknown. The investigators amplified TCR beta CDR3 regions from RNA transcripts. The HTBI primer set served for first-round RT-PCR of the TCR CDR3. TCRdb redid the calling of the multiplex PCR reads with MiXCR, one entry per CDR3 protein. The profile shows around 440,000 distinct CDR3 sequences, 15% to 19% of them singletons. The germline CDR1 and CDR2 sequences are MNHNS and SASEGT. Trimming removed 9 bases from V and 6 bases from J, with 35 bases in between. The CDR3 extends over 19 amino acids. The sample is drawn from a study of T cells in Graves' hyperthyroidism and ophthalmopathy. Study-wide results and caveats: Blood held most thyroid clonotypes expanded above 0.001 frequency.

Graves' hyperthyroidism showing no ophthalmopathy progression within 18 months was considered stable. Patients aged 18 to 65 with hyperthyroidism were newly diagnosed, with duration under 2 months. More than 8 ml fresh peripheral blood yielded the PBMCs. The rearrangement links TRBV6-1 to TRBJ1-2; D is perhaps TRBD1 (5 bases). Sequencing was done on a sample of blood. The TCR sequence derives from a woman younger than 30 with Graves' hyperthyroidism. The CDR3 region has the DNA TGTGCCAGTTACAATGAAATGGGGCGATTCAGTACCGCCAGGGATGGCTACACCTTC. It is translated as CASYNEMGRFSTARDGYTF.